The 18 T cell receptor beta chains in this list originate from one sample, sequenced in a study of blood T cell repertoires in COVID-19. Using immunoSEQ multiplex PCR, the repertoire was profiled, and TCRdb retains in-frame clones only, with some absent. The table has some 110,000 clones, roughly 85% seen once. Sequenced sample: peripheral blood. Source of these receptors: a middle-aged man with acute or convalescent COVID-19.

The CDR3 reads CASSEGRVGLAGGRTGELFF. DNA of the CDR3: TGTGCCAGCAGTGAAGGCAGGGTGGGACTAGCGGGAGGGCGCACCGGGGAGCTGTTTTTT. The chain carries TRBV6-1 and TRBJ2-2; 16 positions match TRBD2. The ends lost 1 base at V and 4 bases at J; junction bases unmatched: 9. CDR1 is MNHNS and CDR2 is SASEGT in the germline V gene. The CDR3 extends over 20 amino acids.

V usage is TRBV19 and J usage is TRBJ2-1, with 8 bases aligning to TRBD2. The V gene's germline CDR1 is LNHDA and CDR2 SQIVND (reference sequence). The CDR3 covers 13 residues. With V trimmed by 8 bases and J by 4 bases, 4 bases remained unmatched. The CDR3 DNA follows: TGTGCCAGTCAACTAGCGGAGTACAATGAGCAGTTCTTC. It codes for CASQLAEYNEQFF. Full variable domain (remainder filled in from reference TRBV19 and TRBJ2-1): DGGITQSPKYLFRKEGQNVTLSCEQNLNHDAMYWYRQDPGQGLRLIYYSQIVNDFQKGDIAEGYSVSREKKESFPLTVTSAQKNPTAFYLCASQLAEYNEQFFGPGTRLTVL.

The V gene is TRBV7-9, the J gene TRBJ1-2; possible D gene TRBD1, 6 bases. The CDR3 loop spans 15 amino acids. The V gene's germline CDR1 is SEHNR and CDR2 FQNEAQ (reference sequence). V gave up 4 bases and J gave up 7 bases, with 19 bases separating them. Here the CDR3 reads CASSWGQDAIGGYTF. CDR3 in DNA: TGTGCCAGCAGCTGGGGGCAGGACGCAATCGGTGGCTACACCTTC.

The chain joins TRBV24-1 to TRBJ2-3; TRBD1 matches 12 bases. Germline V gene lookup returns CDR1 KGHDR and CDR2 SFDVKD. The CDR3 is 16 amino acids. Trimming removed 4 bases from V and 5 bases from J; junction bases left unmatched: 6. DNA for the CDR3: TGTGCCACCAGTGACGCCGGGACAGGGGGCCGAGATACGCAGTATTTT. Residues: CATSDAGTGGRDTQYF.

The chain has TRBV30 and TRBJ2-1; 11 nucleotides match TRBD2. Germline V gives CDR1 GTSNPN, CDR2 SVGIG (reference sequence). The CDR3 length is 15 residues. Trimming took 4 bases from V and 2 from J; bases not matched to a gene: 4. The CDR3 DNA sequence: TGTGCCTGGACACCACTAGCGGGGGCCTACAATGAGCAGTTCTTC. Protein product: CAWTPLAGAYNEQFF.

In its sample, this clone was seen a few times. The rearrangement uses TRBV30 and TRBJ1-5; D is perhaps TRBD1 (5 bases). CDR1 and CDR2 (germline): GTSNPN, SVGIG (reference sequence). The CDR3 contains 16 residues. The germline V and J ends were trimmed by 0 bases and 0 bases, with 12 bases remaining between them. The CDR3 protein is CAWSVPRAYSNQPQHF. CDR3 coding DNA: TGTGCCTGGAGTGTACCCAGGGCGTATAGCAATCAGCCCCAGCATTTT. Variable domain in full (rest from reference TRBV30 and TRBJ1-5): SQTIHQWPATLVQPVGSPLSLECTVEGTSNPNLYWYRQAAGRGLQLLFYSVGIGQISSEVPQNLSASRPQDRQFILSSKKLLLSDSGFYLCAWSVPRAYSNQPQHFGDGTRLSIL.

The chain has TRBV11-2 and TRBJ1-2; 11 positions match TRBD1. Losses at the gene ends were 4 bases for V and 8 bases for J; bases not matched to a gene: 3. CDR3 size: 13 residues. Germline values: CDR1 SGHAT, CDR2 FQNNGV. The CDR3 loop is CASSSGQGAGYTF. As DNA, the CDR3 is TGTGCCAGCAGCTCTGGACAGGGGGCAGGCTACACCTTC. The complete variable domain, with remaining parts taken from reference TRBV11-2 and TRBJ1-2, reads EAGVAQSPRYKIIEKRQSVAFWCNPISGHATLYWYQQILGQGPKLLIQFQNNGVVDDSQLPKDRFSAERLKGVDSTLKIQPAKLEDSAVYLCASSSGQGAGYTFGSGTRLTVV.

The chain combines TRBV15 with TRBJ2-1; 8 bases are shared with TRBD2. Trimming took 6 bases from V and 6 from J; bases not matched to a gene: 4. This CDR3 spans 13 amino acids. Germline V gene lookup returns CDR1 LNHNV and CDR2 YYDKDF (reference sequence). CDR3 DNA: TGTGCCACCAGGCGACTAGCGAGCAATGAGCAGTTCTTC. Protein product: CATRRLASNEQFF. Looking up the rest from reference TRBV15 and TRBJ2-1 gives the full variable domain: DAMVIQNPRYQVTQFGKPVTLSCSQTLNHNVMYWYQQKSSQAPKLLFHYYDKDFNNEADTPDNFQSRRPNTSFCFLDIRSPGLGDTAMYLCATRRLASNEQFFGPGTRLTVL.

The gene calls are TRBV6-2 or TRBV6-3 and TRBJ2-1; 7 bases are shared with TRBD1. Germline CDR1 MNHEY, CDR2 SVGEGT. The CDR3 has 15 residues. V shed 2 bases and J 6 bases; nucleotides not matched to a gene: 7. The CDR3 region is CASSYLWTGTNEQFF. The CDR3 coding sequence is TGTGCCAGCAGTTACCTTTGGACAGGAACCAATGAGCAGTTCTTC.

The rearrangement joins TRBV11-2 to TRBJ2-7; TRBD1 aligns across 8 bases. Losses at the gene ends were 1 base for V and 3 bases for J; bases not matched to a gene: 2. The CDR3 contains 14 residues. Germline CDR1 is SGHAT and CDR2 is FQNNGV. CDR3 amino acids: CASSLAGQVYEQYF. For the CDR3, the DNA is TGTGCCAGCAGCTTAGCGGGACAGGTCTACGAGCAGTACTTC.

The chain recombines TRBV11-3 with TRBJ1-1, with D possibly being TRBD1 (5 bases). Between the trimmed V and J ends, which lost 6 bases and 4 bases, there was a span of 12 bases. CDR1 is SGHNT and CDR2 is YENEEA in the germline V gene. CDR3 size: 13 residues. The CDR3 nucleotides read TGTGCCAGCAGTGCAGGGTCGGGCACTGAAGCTTTCTTT. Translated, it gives CASSAGSGTEAFF.

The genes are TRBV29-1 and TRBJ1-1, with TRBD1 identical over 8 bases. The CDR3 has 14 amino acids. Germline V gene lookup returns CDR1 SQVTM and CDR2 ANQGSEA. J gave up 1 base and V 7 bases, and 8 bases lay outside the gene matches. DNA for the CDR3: TGCAGCGCCGCTGACAGGGGTCCGAACACTGAAGCTTTCTTT. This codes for CSAADRGPNTEAFF.

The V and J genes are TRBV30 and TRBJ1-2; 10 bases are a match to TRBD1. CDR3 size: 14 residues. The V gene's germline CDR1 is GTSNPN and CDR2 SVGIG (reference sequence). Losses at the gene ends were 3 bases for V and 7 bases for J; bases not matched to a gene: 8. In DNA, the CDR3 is TGTGCCTGGAGGCCGACAGGGGGCGGAGGTGGCTACACCTTC. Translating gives CAWRPTGGGGGYTF. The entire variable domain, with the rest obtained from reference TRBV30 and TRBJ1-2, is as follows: SQTIHQWPATLVQPVGSPLSLECTVEGTSNPNLYWYRQAAGRGLQLLFYSVGIGQISSEVPQNLSASRPQDRQFILSSKKLLLSDSGFYLCAWRPTGGGGGYTFGSGTRLTVV.

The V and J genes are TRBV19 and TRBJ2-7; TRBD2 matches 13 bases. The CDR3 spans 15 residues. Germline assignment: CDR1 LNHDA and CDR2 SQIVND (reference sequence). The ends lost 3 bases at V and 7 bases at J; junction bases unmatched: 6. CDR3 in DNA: TGTGCCAGTAGTATTTCTACTAGCGGGAGGGGAGAGCAGTACTTC. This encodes CASSISTSGRGEQYF.

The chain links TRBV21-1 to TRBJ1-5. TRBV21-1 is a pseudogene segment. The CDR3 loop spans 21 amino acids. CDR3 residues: CASSKERRPCKWGDSNQPQHF. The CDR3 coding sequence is TGTGCCAGCAGCAAAGAAAGACGGCCTTGTAAATGGGGGGATAGCAATCAGCCCCAGCATTTT.

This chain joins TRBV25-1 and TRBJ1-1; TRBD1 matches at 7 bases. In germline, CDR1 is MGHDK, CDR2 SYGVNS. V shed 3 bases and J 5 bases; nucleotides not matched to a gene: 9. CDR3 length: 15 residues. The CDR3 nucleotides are TGTGCCAGCAGTGATCCACGACAGGGACAGACTGAAGCTTTCTTT. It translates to CASSDPRQGQTEAFF.

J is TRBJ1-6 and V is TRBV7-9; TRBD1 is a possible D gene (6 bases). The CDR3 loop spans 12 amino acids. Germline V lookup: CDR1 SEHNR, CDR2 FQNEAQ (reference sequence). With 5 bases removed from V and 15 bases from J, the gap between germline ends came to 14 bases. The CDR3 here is CASSGGAGGLHF. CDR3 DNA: TGTGCCAGCAGCGGGGGGGCAGGCGGCCTCCACTTT.

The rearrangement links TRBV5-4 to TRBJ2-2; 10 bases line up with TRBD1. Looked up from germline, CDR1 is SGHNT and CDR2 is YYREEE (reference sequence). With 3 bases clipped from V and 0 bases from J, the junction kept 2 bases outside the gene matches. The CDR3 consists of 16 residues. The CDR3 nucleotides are TGTGCCAGCAGCTGGGGACAGGGGACGAACACCGGGGAGCTGTTTTTT. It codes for CASSWGQGTNTGELFF.